The subject of this entry is one TCR beta chain. It lacks a known antigen. Per-base qualities were not stored, and no clone one base away is much larger. TCRbeta CDR3 regions were amplified from genomic DNA by means of the immunoSEQ Assay, a bias-controlled multiplex PCR. On the study's bioinformatics: The number of nucleated cells in each sample was estimated by amplification of reference gene primers within the assay. To quantify the absolute abundance of each unique TCRbeta CDR3 rearrangement, sequence reads were collapsed and filtered. For each sample, productive Simpson clonality was calculated by taking the square root of Simpson's diversity index across productive rearrangements. TCRdb provides this immuneACCESS table in a form limited to in-frame rearrangements. Some clones are lacking; in checked studies, under half of them reflect an unresolved V gene, and why the rest are absent is not known. For V, J and clone size, that table is used; D and trimming come from the DNA. Counted in this sample were roughly 80,000 clones; roughly 82% of them appeared once. The ten biggest clones cover roughly 11% of the sample.

Whole blood was collected in K2EDTA tubes by collaborating institutions according to the institutions' own protocols. For TCRbeta analysis, collaborators shipped samples in one of three forms: frozen whole blood, isolated PBMCs, or DNA extracted from either of those sample types. The sample is drawn from a study of blood T cell repertoires in COVID-19 (dated by TCRdb to about 2020). Turning to the overall study: Samples covering the acute and convalescent phases of COVID-19 were provided by collaborators in the United States, Italy and Spain. The prospective study material was composed of cDNA or gDNA derived from T cells, B-cell-depleted T cells, or PBMCs. The dataset comprised deeply sampled blood TCRbeta repertoires from subjects exposed to, actively infected with, or recovered from COVID-19. The repertoires were released in a freely available public database meant as a resource for research on the immune response to SARS-CoV-2. The samples were drawn from the first 160 participants of the ongoing ImmuneRACE study and from 1,254 subjects provided by 6 global collaborators. A de-identified subject ID, COVID-19 status, age in years and sex were almost always included in the sample metadata. Where available, HLA class I and class II types were obtained from metadata supplied by the sample provider rather than from assay-based typing. Study-level results and caveats: Clinical and demographic metadata were provided uncurated, with the amount varying by source and participant.

The CDR3, cysteine through phenylalanine, is 14 amino acids long. The only DNA kept is the CDR3, 42 bases in frame from the first base. V trim: 5 bases; J trim: 4 bases; unmatched bases: 7. Via the germline V gene, CDR1 is MNHEY and CDR2 SVGAGI. The specimen sequenced was peripheral blood. The chain employs TRBV6-5 and TRBJ1-1; 7 central nucleotides agree with TRBD1. This sequence was found in a man aged 50 to 59 with acute or convalescent COVID-19. The sequence in DNA is TGTGCCAGCAGTATACGGGCAGGGGGCACTGAAGCTTTCTTT. This translates into CASSIRAGGTEAFF.